This entry lists 20 T cell receptor beta chains sequenced from one sample in a study of blood T cell repertoires in COVID-19. TCRdb's table, derived via immunoSEQ multiplex PCR, lists solely in-frame clones and lacks some. The sample shows around 370,000 clones, around 89% of them seen only once. Source material: PBMCs or T cells enriched from blood (not recorded which). The receptors originated from a woman between 18 and 30 years old who had recovered from COVID-19.

Notes on this clone: The sample carries other DNA sequences with the same CDR3. The genes are TRBV6-5 and TRBJ1-1; D remains ambiguous. The CDR3 consists of 13 residues. CDR1 is MNHEY, CDR2 SVGAGI, per germline. Deletions cut 3 bases from V and 1 base from J, with 6 bases between. CDR3 in DNA: TGTGCCAGCAGTTATGGAGGGAACACTGAAGCTTTCTTT. Translation gives CASSYGGNTEAFF.

The J gene is TRBJ2-1, the V gene TRBV19, with 8 bases that match TRBD1. The CDR3 length is 14 residues. Trimming cost V 8 bases and J 3 bases; bases outside gene matches: 6. In germline, CDR1 is LNHDA, CDR2 SQIVND (reference sequence). The CDR3 spells CASADRVYYNEQFF. The CDR3 bases are TGTGCCAGTGCGGACAGGGTTTACTACAATGAGCAGTTCTTC.

The gene calls are TRBV6-2 or TRBV6-3 and TRBJ1-2; D is possibly TRBD1 (5 bases). Trimming cost V 2 bases and J 10 bases, with 8 bases left between them. The germline V gene encodes CDR1 MNHEY and CDR2 SVGEGT. The CDR3 spans 11 residues. CDR3 DNA: TGTGCCAGCAGTTACGAACAGGTCTACACCTTC. Translating gives CASSYEQVYTF.

Worth noting for this clone: Other nucleotide sequences in the sample specify the same CDR3. This chain connects TRBV9 to TRBJ2-2; TRBD1 might be the D (6 bases). V was shortened by 0 bases and J by 1 base, with 7 bases between the two germline ends. The CDR3 length is 15 residues. Germline CDR1 is SGDLS and CDR2 is YYNGEE. CDR3 region: CASSVAGQNTGELFF. Here the CDR3 DNA reads TGTGCCAGCAGCGTAGCGGGACAGAACACCGGGGAGCTGTTTTTT.

V gene TRBV19 combines with J gene TRBJ1-1; a weak D match, TRBD1 (5 bases). The germline V gene encodes CDR1 LNHDA and CDR2 SQIVND (reference sequence). Trimming removed 3 bases from V and 3 bases from J, with 11 bases in between. The CDR3 has 14 residues. The DNA for the CDR3 is TGTGCCAGTAGTATGAGAGGCAGGGACACTGAAGCTTTCTTT. Its translation: CASSMRGRDTEAFF. The whole variable domain, filled in from reference TRBV19 and TRBJ1-1, reads DGGITQSPKYLFRKEGQNVTLSCEQNLNHDAMYWYRQDPGQGLRLIYYSQIVNDFQKGDIAEGYSVSREKKESFPLTVTSAQKNPTAFYLCASSMRGRDTEAFFGQGTRLTVV.

The V gene is TRBV30, the J gene TRBJ2-1, with D perhaps TRBD2 (6 bases). Germline values: CDR1 GTSNPN, CDR2 SVGIG (reference sequence). Trimming left V 4 bases short and J 4 bases short, with 11 bases between. CDR3 length: 13 residues. As DNA, the CDR3 is TGTGCCTGGACCGGGACTGGTTACAATGAGCAGTTCTTC. It is translated as CAWTGTGYNEQFF.

V gene TRBV30 combines with J gene TRBJ2-4; D might be TRBD1 (6 bases). Per germline, CDR1 GTSNPN and CDR2 SVGIG (reference sequence). The CDR3 sequence is 13 residues long. V was clipped by 2 bases and J by 8 bases, with 13 bases between them. As DNA, the CDR3 is TGTGCCTGGAGTCCCAAAAAGGGGGACATTCAGTACTTC. This translates into CAWSPKKGDIQYF.

The genes are TRBV29-1 and TRBJ2-3, with 7 bases lining up with TRBD2. The length of the CDR3 is 15 residues. V shed 4 bases and J 0 bases; nucleotides not matched to a gene: 7. CDR1 and CDR2 (germline): SQVTM, ANQGSEA. CDR3 protein: CSVGGRYSSTDTQYF. The CDR3 DNA is TGCAGCGTTGGCGGGAGATACTCTAGCACAGATACGCAGTATTTT.

The genes are TRBV6-5 and TRBJ2-7, with a weak D call TRBD1 (6 bases). The V gene lost 9 bases and the J gene lost 3 bases, with 15 bases spanning the gap. This CDR3 contains 13 residues. The V gene's germline CDR1 is MNHEY and CDR2 SVGAGI. The CDR3 DNA sequence: TGTGCCAGTCAGGGGATGGGGGTCTACGAGCAGTACTTC. This encodes CASQGMGVYEQYF.

The chain uses TRBV11-3 and TRBJ2-7; D is ambiguous. Germline V lookup: CDR1 SGHNT, CDR2 YENEEA. The CDR3 consists of 15 residues. V was shortened by 6 bases and J by 1 base, with 16 bases between the two germline ends. This chain's CDR3 is CASSPGPSPSYEQYF. CDR3 coding DNA: TGTGCCAGCAGTCCAGGTCCCTCACCGTCCTACGAGCAGTACTTC.

V and J are TRBV11-2 and TRBJ2-7; TRBD1 matches at 10 bases. Germline values: CDR1 SGHAT, CDR2 FQNNGV. CDR3 length equals 17 residues. With 1 base clipped from V and 5 bases from J, the junction kept 11 bases outside the gene matches. CDR3 in amino acids: CASSLAGQGWQGDEQYF. DNA of the CDR3: TGTGCCAGCAGCTTAGCGGGACAGGGGTGGCAAGGCGACGAGCAGTACTTC.

The chain joins TRBV3-1 (or the pseudogene TRBV3-2) to TRBJ1-1; TRBD1 is a possible D gene (5 bases). The CDR3 contains 12 residues. The germline V gene encodes CDR1 LGHDT and CDR2 YNNKEL (reference sequence). Trimming took off 1 base at V and 8 bases at J, with 8 bases between the two ends. The CDR3, as DNA: TGTGCCAGCAGCCAAGGGGGACTAGAAGCTTTCTTT. Amino acids: CASSQGGLEAFF.

The chain is built from TRBV27 and TRBJ1-6, with D possibly TRBD1 on 6 matching bases. The V end was cut by 5 bases, the J end by 6 bases, with 11 bases between. The CDR3 covers 14 residues. Germline V gene sequence: CDR1 MNHEY, CDR2 SMNVEV (reference sequence). CDR3: CASSLRTANSPLHF. CDR3 DNA sequence: TGTGCCAGCAGTCTCCGGACAGCTAATTCACCCCTCCACTTT.

This rearrangement joins TRBV6-5 to TRBJ2-7; D is uncertain. This CDR3 is 11 amino acids long. Trimming stripped 7 bases from V and 1 base from J, with 5 bases between. Per the germline V gene, CDR1 is MNHEY and CDR2 is SVGAGI. In DNA form, the CDR3 reads TGTGCCAGCACCCAGTCCTACGAGCAGTACTTC. Amino acid sequence: CASTQSYEQYF.

A remark on this clone: Distinct nucleotide sequences in the sample also encode this CDR3. The chain combines TRBV18 with TRBJ1-2; the match to TRBD1 covers 12 bases. The CDR3 has 15 residues. J lost 2 bases, V lost 2 bases, and 0 bases had no gene match. Looked up from germline, CDR1 is KGHSH and CDR2 is LQKENI. CDR3 bases: TGTGCCAGCTCACCAGGGACAGGGGGCAACTATGGCTACACCTTC. Translating it yields CASSPGTGGNYGYTF. The whole variable domain, remainder taken from reference TRBV18 and TRBJ1-2, is NAGVMQNPRHLVRRRGQEARLRCSPMKGHSHVYWYRQLPEEGLKFMVYLQKENIIDESGMPKERFSAEFPKEGPSILRIQQVVRGDSAAYFCASSPGTGGNYGYTFGSGTRLTVV.

The CDR3 spells CASSVGGWDQPQHF. The CDR3 nucleotides read TGTGCCAGCAGCGTAGGAGGATGGGATCAGCCCCAGCATTTT. This sequence joins TRBV9 and TRBJ1-5, with no clear D. The CDR3 has 14 residues. Germline V gene lookup returns CDR1 SGDLS and CDR2 YYNGEE. V was trimmed by 0 bases and J by 5 bases, leaving 9 bases between them.

The rearrangement uses TRBV9 and TRBJ1-2; TRBD1 is a possible D gene (5 bases). Between the trimmed V and J ends, which lost 10 bases and 4 bases, there was a span of 11 bases. The CDR3 has 11 amino acids. Looked up from germline, CDR1 is SGDLS and CDR2 is YYNGEE. CDR3 DNA: TGTGCCCCTTGGGGGGGCTATGGCTACACCTTC. Translating it yields CAPWGGYGYTF. Complete variable domain (other parts from reference TRBV9 and TRBJ1-2): DSGVTQTPKHLITATGQRVTLRCSPRSGDLSVYWYQQSLDQGLQFLIQYYNGEERAKGNILERFSAQQFPDLHSELNLSSLELGDSALYFCAPWGGYGYTFGSGTRLTVV.

This clone was picked up a small number of times. The chain couples TRBV7-2 to TRBJ2-3; D is perhaps TRBD2 (5 bases). Trimming cost V 6 bases and J 2 bases, with 27 bases left between them. Germline V CDR1 and CDR2: SGHTA, FQGNSA. This CDR3 is 19 amino acids long. CDR3 in DNA: TGTGCCAGCAGACGTCACTCGTCCCCACGGGATAGCCCCACAGATACGCAGTATTTT. It yields the protein CASRRHSSPRDSPTDTQYF.

The J gene is TRBJ1-1, the V gene TRBV12-5; D is perhaps TRBD1 (5 bases). The CDR3 has 16 amino acids. Germline values: CDR1 LGHNT, CDR2 FRNRAP. The V end lost 2 bases, the J end lost 3 bases, and 16 bases lay between the germline ends. The DNA of the CDR3 is TGTGCTAGTGGTTTGACGCGGACAACGCCGGACACTGAAGCTTTCTTT. It specifies CASGLTRTTPDTEAFF.

This clone was recorded only once. This chain links TRBV18 with TRBJ2-2; D uncertain. Germline V gene sequence: CDR1 KGHSH, CDR2 LQKENI. The CDR3 has 14 residues. Trimming removed 6 bases at V and 0 bases at J, with 8 bases between. The CDR3 DNA reads as TGTGCCAGCTCGCAGAACACGAACACCGGGGAGCTGTTTTTT. Residues: CASSQNTNTGELFF.